What follows are 12 T cell receptor beta chains derived from one specimen sequenced in a study of T cells in Graves' hyperthyroidism and ophthalmopathy. RNA transcripts were the template for amplifying TCR beta CDR3 regions. The HTBI primer set served for first-round RT-PCR of the TCR CDR3. TCRdb reprocessed the multiplex PCR reads via MiXCR and lists one record per CDR3 protein. The repertoire holds fewer than 650,000 distinct CDR3 sequences, about 14% seen once, with roughly 5.7% in the top ten. Sequenced input: blood. All receptors derive from a woman aged 25 to 39 with Graves' hyperthyroidism that later progressed to Graves' ophthalmopathy.

This clonotype has more than one count but fewer than ten. The CDR3 nucleotides read TGTGCCACCAGCAATATAGCGGGAGGCCCCCTTCGAGGCGAGCAGTACTTC. Protein: CATSNIAGGPLRGEQYF. The gene calls are TRBV15 and TRBJ2-7; 10 bases map to TRBD2. With V trimmed by 4 bases and J by 6 bases, 15 bases remained unmatched. Germline CDR1 and CDR2: LNHNV and YYDKDF (reference sequence). The CDR3 is 17 residues long.

The chain couples TRBV6-2 or TRBV6-3 to TRBJ1-2; unclear D gene. Germline CDR1 is MNHEY and CDR2 is SVGEGT. This CDR3 region has 12 residues. Trimming cost V 6 bases and J 8 bases, with 13 bases left between them. CDR3 loop: CASSPDLRGYTF. The CDR3 region has the DNA TGTGCCAGCAGCCCTGACTTGCGGGGCTACACCTTC.

This clonotype occurred many times. The chain employs TRBV7-9 and TRBJ1-1; D unclear. This CDR3 is 13 amino acids long. From germline, CDR1 is SEHNR and CDR2 FQNEAQ (reference sequence). V was clipped by 5 bases and J by 6 bases, with 13 bases between them. The CDR3 DNA sequence: TGTGCCAGCAGCACCACCTCTCCTTCTGAAGCTTTCTTT. It is translated as CASSTTSPSEAFF.

This clonotype was seen ten or more times. The chain couples TRBV6-1 to TRBJ1-6; 8 nucleotides match TRBD1. The germline gives CDR1 MNHNS, CDR2 SASEGT. With 7 bases clipped from V and 4 bases from J, the junction kept 3 bases outside the gene matches. The CDR3 length is 14 residues. In DNA form, the CDR3 reads TGTGCCAGCACCGGACAGGGTTATAATTCACCCCTCCACTTT. Translated, it gives CASTGQGYNSPLHF.

The chain carries TRBV6-1 and TRBJ2-3; 9 bases match TRBD1. The CDR3 has 15 amino acids. J was trimmed by 5 bases and V by 7 bases; bases with no gene match: 10. Germline loops: CDR1 MNHNS, CDR2 SASEGT. The CDR3 here is CASMTSGQGIDTQYF. The DNA for the CDR3 is TGTGCCAGCATGACCTCGGGACAGGGAATAGATACGCAGTATTTT.

There are many counts of this clonotype. The chain has TRBV24-1 and TRBJ1-2, with 8 bases aligning to TRBD1. The CDR3 is 14 residues long. From germline, CDR1 is KGHDR and CDR2 SFDVKD. Losses at the gene ends were 4 bases for V and 8 bases for J; bases not matched to a gene: 8. The CDR3 DNA follows: TGTGCCACCAGTGACGGACAGGGTCTTCGCGGCTACACCTTC. It specifies CATSDGQGLRGYTF.

J is TRBJ1-2 and V is TRBV3-1, with TRBD1 matching over 9 bases. The CDR3 is made up of 16 amino acids. The trim removed 5 bases at V and 4 bases at J, leaving 11 bases unmatched. Germline assignment: CDR1 LGHDT and CDR2 YNNKEL (reference sequence). In nucleotides, the CDR3 is TGTGCCAGCAGCTTGCAGAATTGGACAGGGGTCTATGGCTACACCTTC. Protein sequence: CASSLQNWTGVYGYTF. Full variable domain (remainder filled in from reference TRBV3-1 and TRBJ1-2): DTAVSQTPKYLVTQMGNDKSIKCEQNLGHDTMYWYKQDSKKFLKIMFSYNNKELIINETVPNRFSPKSPDKAHLNLHINSLELGDSAVYFCASSLQNWTGVYGYTFGSGTRLTVV.

This clonotype was counted at least ten times. The gene calls are TRBV5-1 and TRBJ2-1; D is tentatively TRBD1 or TRBD2 (6 bases each). Germline assignment: CDR1 SGHRS and CDR2 YFSETQ. V lost 4 bases to trimming and J lost 11 bases, with 13 bases between them. The CDR3 spans 12 residues. The DNA of the CDR3 is TGCGCCAGCAGCCCGAGGGGGGTTAAGCAGTTCTTC. Its translation: CASSPRGVKQFF.

This clonotype was detected only a few times. The CDR3 DNA reads TGTGCCAGCAGGACCCCGAGCGGCACCGGGGAGCTGTTTTTT. Encoded protein: CASRTPSGTGELFF. This chain connects TRBV6-2 or TRBV6-3 to TRBJ2-2; D might be TRBD2 (5 bases). The germline CDR1 and CDR2 sequences are MNHEY and SVGEGT. The CDR3 extends over 14 amino acids. Trimming removed 6 bases from V and 4 bases from J, with 12 bases in between.

In its sample, this clonotype was seen many times. The V and J genes are TRBV2 and TRBJ1-4; no definite D call. V lost 4 bases, J lost 8 bases, and 5 bases lay in between. Germline-derived CDR1 and CDR2 are SNHLY and FYNNEI. CDR3 length equals 11 residues. The CDR3 coding sequence is TGTGCCAGCAGTGGGAGAGAAAAACTGTTTTTT. Protein sequence: CASSGREKLFF.

This clonotype appeared a few times. V gene TRBV30 combines with J gene TRBJ1-5; D is perhaps TRBD1 (5 bases). Trimming took 3 bases from V and 1 from J, leaving 16 bases between them. Looked up from germline, CDR1 is GTSNPN and CDR2 is SVGIG (reference sequence). This CDR3 has 16 amino acids. Written as DNA, the CDR3 is TGTGCCTGGAGCCCCTTGGGACGTGGCAGCAATCAGCCCCAGCATTTT. Its protein is CAWSPLGRGSNQPQHF.

As concerns this clonotype: This could be a read error, since a much larger clone is one nucleotide away. The chain couples TRBV30 to TRBJ1-1; weak D call: TRBD1 (5 bases). Germline V CDR1 and CDR2: GTSNPN, SVGIG (reference sequence). The CDR3 spans 12 residues. The germline V and J ends were trimmed by 1 base and 7 bases, with 10 bases remaining between them. The CDR3 loop is CAWSGATGEAFF. For the CDR3, the DNA is TGTGCCTGGAGTGGGGCAACAGGTGAAGCTTTCTTT.